The rows below give T cell receptor beta chains drawn from one sample of a study of blood T cell repertoires in COVID-19. TCRdb's table, derived via immunoSEQ multiplex PCR, lists solely in-frame clones and lacks some. This table has a few hundred thousand clones, 88% appearing once. Sequencing input: peripheral blood. These receptor sequences come from a woman aged 25 to 39 with acute or convalescent COVID-19. Each CDR3 is given with its conserved first and last residue. The D gene is left open where the match is weak. Rows may omit the clone size; those that give it use once, few, many or a size class.

cdr3_aa	cdr3_nt	clone_size	d_call	v_call	j_call
CASRSQDRGPDTQYF	TGTGCCAGTCGTTCCCAGGACAGGGGGCCGGATACGCAGTATTTT	NA	TRBD1	TRBV6-5	TRBJ2-3
CASSPNSGLVDTQYF	TGTGCCAGCAGCCCCAATAGTGGGCTCGTGGATACGCAGTATTTT	NA	NA	TRBV9	TRBJ2-3
CATSDPNRQGSNTGELFF	TGTGCCACCAGTGACCCGAATAGACAGGGGTCGAACACCGGGGAGCTGTTTTTT	NA	TRBD1	TRBV24-1	TRBJ2-2
CASSPRQSLNEKLFF	TGCGCCAGCAGCCCCCGACAGTCCCTTAATGAAAAACTGTTTTTT	NA	NA	TRBV5-1	TRBJ1-4
CASSQDWMVDSPGQGGYEQYF	TGCGCCAGCAGCCAAGATTGGATGGTGGACTCTCCGGGACAGGGAGGCTACGAGCAGTACTTC	once	TRBD1	TRBV4-3	TRBJ2-7
CASRPGQGRYNEQFF	TGTGCCAGTAGACCGGGACAGGGACGCTACAATGAGCAGTTCTTC	NA	TRBD1	TRBV19	TRBJ2-1
CARILTLQGSTNEKLFF	TGTGCCAGAATCCTTACTTTACAGGGATCGACTAATGAAAAACTGTTTTTT	NA	NA	TRBV5-3	TRBJ1-4
CASSQEEGANQETQYF	TGCGCCAGCAGCCAAGAGGAAGGGGCGAACCAAGAGACCCAGTACTTC	NA	NA	TRBV4-1	TRBJ2-5
CAWTRRVPNSPLHF	TGTGCCTGGACCCGCCGGGTTCCGAATTCACCCCTCCACTTT	NA	NA	TRBV30	TRBJ1-6
CSVGGTITGEAFF	TGCAGCGTTGGAGGGACAATCACTGGGGAAGCTTTCTTT	NA	NA	TRBV29-1	TRBJ1-1
CASSVVHLDTQYF	TGTGCCAGCAGCGTAGTTCATTTGGATACGCAGTATTTT	NA	NA	TRBV9	TRBJ2-3
CASSFIPAVSEQFF	TGTGCCAGCAGTTTCATACCCGCAGTCAGTGAGCAGTTCTTC	NA	NA	TRBV27	TRBJ2-1
CASSIPGHSNTGELFF	TGTGCCAGCAGCATTCCGGGACACTCGAACACCGGGGAGCTGTTTTTT	NA	NA	TRBV5-5	TRBJ2-2
CASSPGLLSEQYF	TGTGCCAGCAGTCCGGGACTGCTATCCGAGCAGTACTTC	few	NA	TRBV2	TRBJ2-7
CASSQGREYNEQFF	TGCGCCAGCAGCCAAGGTAGGGAGTACAATGAGCAGTTCTTC	NA	NA	TRBV4-3	TRBJ2-1
CASSRGAMTDFYGYTF	TGTGCCAGCAGCCGCGGGGCCATGACGGACTTTTATGGCTACACCTTC	NA	NA	TRBV7-2	TRBJ1-2
CASSLDRSSGNTIYF	TGTGCCAGCAGCTTAGACAGGAGCTCTGGAAACACCATATATTTT	NA	NA	TRBV5-6	TRBJ1-3
CASRRLAGAETQYF	TGTGCCAGCAGAAGACTAGCGGGAGCGGAGACCCAGTACTTC	NA	NA	TRBV21-1	TRBJ2-5
CASSLEGRDSGGYTF	TGTGCCAGCAGCCTCGAAGGGAGGGATTCGGGTGGCTACACCTTC	NA	NA	TRBV4-2	TRBJ1-2
CASSRQGGTEAFF	TGCGCCAGCAGCAGACAGGGGGGGACTGAAGCTTTCTTT	NA	TRBD1	TRBV4-3	TRBJ1-1